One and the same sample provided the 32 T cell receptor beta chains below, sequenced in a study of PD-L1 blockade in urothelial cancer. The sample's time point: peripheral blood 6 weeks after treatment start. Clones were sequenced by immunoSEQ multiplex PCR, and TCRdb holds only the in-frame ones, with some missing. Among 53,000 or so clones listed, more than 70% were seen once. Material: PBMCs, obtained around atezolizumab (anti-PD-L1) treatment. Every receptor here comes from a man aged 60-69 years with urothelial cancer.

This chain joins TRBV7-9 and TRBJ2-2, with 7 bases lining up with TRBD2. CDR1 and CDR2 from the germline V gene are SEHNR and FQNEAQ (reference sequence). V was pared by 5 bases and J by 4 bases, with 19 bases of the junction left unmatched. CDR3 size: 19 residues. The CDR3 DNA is TGTGCCAGCAGCCCCTTGGATAGCGGGTTATATCTGGGCACCGGGGAGCTGTTTTTT. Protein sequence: CASSPLDSGLYLGTGELFF.

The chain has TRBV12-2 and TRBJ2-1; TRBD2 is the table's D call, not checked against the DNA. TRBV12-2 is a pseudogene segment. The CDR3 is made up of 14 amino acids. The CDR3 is CASRRDSSGNEQFF. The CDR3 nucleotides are TGTGCAAGTCGCCGGGACTCCTCTGGGAATGAGCAGTTCTTC.

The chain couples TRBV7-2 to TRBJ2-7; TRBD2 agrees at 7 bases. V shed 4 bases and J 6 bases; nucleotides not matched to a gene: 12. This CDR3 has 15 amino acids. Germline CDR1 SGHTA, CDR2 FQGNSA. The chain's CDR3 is CASSSGGYRGREQYF. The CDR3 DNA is TGTGCCAGCAGCTCCGGGGGGTATAGGGGTCGCGAGCAGTACTTC.

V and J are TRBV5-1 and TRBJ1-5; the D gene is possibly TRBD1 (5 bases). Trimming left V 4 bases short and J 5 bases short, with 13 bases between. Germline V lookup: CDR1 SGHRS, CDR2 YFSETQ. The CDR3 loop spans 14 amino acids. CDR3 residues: CASSPRGEDQPQHF. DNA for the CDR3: TGCGCCAGCAGCCCCCGGGGGGAGGATCAGCCCCAGCATTTT.

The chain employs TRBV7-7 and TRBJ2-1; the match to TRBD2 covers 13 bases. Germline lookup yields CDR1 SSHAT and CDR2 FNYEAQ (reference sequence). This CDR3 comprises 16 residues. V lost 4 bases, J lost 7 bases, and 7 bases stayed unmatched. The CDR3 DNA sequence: TGTGCCAGCAGCTCAACTAGCGGGGGGGCCTCGAATGAGCAGTTCTTC. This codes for CASSSTSGGASNEQFF.

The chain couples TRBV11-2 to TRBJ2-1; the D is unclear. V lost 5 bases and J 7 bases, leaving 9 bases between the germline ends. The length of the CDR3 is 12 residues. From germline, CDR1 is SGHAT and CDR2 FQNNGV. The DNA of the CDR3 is TGTGCCAGCAGCCCAGGTTTGAATGAGCAGTTCTTC. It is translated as CASSPGLNEQFF.

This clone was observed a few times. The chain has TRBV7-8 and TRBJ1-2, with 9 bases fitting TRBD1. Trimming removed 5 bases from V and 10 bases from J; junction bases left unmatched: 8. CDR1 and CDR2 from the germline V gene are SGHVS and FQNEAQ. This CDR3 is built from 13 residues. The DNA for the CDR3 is TGTGCCAGCAGCCTAGACAGGGGGGGTTTCTACACCTTC. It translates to CASSLDRGGFYTF.

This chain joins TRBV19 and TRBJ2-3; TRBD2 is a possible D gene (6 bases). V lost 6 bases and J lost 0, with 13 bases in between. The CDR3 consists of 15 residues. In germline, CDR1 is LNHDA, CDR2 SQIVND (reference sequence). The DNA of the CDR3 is TGTGCCAGTAGGCGACGGGAGAGAAGCACAGATACGCAGTATTTT. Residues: CASRRRERSTDTQYF.

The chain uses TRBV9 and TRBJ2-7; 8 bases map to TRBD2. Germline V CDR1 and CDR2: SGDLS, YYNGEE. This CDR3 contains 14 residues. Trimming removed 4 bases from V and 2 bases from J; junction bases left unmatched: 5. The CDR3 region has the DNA TGTGCCAGCAGCCCAGCGGGAGCCCCCTACGAGCAGTACTTC. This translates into CASSPAGAPYEQYF. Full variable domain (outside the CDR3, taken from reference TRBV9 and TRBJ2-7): DSGVTQTPKHLITATGQRVTLRCSPRSGDLSVYWYQQSLDQGLQFLIQYYNGEERAKGNILERFSAQQFPDLHSELNLSSLELGDSALYFCASSPAGAPYEQYFGPGTRLTVT.

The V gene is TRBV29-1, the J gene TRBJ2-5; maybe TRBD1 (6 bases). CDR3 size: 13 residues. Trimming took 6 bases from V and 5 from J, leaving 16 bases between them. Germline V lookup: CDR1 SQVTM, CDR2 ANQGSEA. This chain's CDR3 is CSVVQQGRETQYF. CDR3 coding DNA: TGCAGCGTAGTACAACAGGGTAGGGAGACCCAGTACTTC. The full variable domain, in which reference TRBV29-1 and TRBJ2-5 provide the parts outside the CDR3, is SAVISQKPSRDICQRGTSLTIQCQVDSQVTMMFWYRQQPGQSLTLIATANQGSEATYESGFVIDKFPISRPNLTFSTLTVSNMSPEDSSIYLCSVVQQGRETQYFGPGTRLLVL.

The CDR3 loop is CASSRAGETDTQYF. The CDR3 nucleotides are TGTGCCAGTAGTAGGGCAGGGGAGACAGATACGCAGTATTTT. The gene calls are TRBV19 and TRBJ2-3, with a weak D call TRBD1 (6 bases). The germline V gene encodes CDR1 LNHDA and CDR2 SQIVND (reference sequence). The V end was cut by 4 bases, the J end by 3 bases, with 11 bases between. The CDR3 runs 14 residues. Full variable domain (rest looked up from reference TRBV19 and TRBJ2-3): DGGITQSPKYLFRKEGQNVTLSCEQNLNHDAMYWYRQDPGQGLRLIYYSQIVNDFQKGDIAEGYSVSREKKESFPLTVTSAQKNPTAFYLCASSRAGETDTQYFGPGTRLTVL.

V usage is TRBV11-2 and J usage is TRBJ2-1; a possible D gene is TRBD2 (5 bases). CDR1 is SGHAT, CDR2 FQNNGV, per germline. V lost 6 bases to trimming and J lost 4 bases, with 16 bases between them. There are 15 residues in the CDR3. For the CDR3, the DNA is TGTGCCAGCAGACACCTCGCGGGCAAGTACAATGAGCAGTTCTTC. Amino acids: CASRHLAGKYNEQFF.

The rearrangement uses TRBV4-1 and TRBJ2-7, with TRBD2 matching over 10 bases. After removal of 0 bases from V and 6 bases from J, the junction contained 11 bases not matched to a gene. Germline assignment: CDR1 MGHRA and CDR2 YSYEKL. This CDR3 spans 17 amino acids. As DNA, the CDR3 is TGCGCCAGCAGCCAAGATGCTAGCGGGAGCCCTCTCGGCGAGCAGTACTTC. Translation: CASSQDASGSPLGEQYF.

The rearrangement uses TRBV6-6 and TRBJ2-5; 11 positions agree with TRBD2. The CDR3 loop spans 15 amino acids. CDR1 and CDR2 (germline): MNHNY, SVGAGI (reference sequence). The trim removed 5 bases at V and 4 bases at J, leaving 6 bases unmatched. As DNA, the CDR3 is TGTGCCAGCAGTACTAGCGGGAGTGTACGAGAGACCCAGTACTTC. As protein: CASSTSGSVRETQYF.

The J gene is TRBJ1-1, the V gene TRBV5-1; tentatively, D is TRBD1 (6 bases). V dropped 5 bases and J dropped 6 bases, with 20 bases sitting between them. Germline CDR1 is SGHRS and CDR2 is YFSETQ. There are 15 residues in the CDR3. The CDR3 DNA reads TGCGCCAGCAGTCAATCCAGGGGAATACTGGCTGAAGCTTTCTTT. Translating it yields CASSQSRGILAEAFF.

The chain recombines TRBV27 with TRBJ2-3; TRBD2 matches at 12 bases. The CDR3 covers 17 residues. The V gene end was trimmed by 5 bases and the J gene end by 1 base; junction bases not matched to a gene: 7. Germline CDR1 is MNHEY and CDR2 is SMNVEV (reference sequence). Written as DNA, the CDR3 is TGTGCCAGCAGTCCCAGACTAGCGGGAGTGGGCACAGATACGCAGTATTTT. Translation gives CASSPRLAGVGTDTQYF.

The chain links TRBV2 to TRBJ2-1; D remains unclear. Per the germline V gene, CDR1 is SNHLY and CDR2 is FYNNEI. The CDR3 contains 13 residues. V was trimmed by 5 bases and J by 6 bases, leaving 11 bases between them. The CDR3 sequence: CASSFQEFNEQFF. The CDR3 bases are TGTGCCAGCAGTTTCCAGGAATTCAATGAGCAGTTCTTC.

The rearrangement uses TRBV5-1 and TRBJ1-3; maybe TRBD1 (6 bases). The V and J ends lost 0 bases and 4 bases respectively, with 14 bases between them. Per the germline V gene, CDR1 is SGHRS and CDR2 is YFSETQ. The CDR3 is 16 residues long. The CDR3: CASSLGAAGTGNTIYF. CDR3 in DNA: TGCGCCAGCAGCTTGGGTGCCGCAGGGACAGGAAACACCATATATTTT.

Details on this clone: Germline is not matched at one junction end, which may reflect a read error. CDR3 in DNA: TGTGCCAGCCGTGAGGGCAGGATTGAGACCCAGTACTTC. Residues: CASREGRIETQYF. This chain uses TRBV2 with TRBJ2-5; the D gene is possibly TRBD2 (5 bases). This CDR3 is 13 amino acids long. Looked up from germline, CDR1 is SNHLY and CDR2 is FYNNEI.

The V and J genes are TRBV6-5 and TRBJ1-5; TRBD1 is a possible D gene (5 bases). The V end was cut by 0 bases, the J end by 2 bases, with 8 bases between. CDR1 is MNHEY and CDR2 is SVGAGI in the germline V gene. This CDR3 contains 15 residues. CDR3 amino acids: CASSYSGGRNQPQHF. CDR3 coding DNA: TGTGCCAGCAGTTACTCGGGGGGTCGCAATCAGCCCCAGCATTTT.

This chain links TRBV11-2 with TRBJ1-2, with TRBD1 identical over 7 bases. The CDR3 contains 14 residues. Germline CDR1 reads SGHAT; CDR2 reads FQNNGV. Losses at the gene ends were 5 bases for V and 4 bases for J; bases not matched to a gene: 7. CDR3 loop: CASSPGQLPYGYTF. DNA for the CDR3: TGTGCCAGCAGCCCGGGACAGCTCCCCTATGGCTACACCTTC.

The DNA of the CDR3 is TGTGCCAGCAGCTTAGAGGCGGGCCACACAGATACGCAGTATTTT. Translating it yields CASSLEAGHTDTQYF. This rearrangement joins TRBV7-6 to TRBJ2-3; D is possibly TRBD2 (5 bases). The CDR3 has 15 residues. Trimming cost V 1 base and J 2 bases, with 10 bases left between them. Germline V gene sequence: CDR1 SGHVS, CDR2 FNYEAQ.

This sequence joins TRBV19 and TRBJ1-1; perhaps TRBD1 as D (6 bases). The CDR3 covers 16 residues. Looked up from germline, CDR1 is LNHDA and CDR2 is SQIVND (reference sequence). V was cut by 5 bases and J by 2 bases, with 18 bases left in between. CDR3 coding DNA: TGTGCCAGTAGTGGGGCAGGGGACACCTTTAACACTGAAGCTTTCTTT. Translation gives CASSGAGDTFNTEAFF.

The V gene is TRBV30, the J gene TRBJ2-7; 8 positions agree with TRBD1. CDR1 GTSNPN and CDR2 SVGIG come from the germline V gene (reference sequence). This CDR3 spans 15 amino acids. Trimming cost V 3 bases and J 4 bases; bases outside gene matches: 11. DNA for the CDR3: TGTGCCTGGAGGGGGAATGGCCAGGGGGCATACGAGCAGTACTTC. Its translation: CAWRGNGQGAYEQYF.

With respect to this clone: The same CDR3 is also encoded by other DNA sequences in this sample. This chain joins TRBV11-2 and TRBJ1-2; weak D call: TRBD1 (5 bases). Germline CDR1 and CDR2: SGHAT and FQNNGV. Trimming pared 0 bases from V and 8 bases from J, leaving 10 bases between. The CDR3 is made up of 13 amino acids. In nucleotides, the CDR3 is TGTGCCAGCAGCTTAGAAGGGGCTAGAGGCTACACCTTC. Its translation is CASSLEGARGYTF.

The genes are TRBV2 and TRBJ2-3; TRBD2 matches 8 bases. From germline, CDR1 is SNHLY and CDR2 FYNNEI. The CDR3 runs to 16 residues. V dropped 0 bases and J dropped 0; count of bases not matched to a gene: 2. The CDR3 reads CASSEAGGGSTDTQYF. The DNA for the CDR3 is TGTGCCAGCAGTGAAGCGGGCGGGGGGAGCACAGATACGCAGTATTTT. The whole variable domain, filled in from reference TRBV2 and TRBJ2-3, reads EPEVTQTPSHQVTQMGQEVILRCVPISNHLYFYWYRQILGQKVEFLVSFYNNEISEKSEIFDDQFSVERPDGSNFTLKIRSTKLEDSAMYFCASSEAGGGSTDTQYFGPGTRLTVL.

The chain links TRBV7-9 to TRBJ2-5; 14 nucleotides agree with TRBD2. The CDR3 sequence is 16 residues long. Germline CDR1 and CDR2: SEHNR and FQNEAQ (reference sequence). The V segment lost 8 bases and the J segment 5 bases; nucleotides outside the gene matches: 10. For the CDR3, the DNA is TGTGCCAGCCAAGGCCCGGGGACTAGCGGGAGTGAGACCCAGTACTTC. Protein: CASQGPGTSGSETQYF. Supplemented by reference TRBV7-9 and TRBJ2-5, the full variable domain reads DTGVSQNPRHKITKRGQNVTFRCDPISEHNRLYWYRQTLGQGPEFLTYFQNEAQLEKSRLLSDRFSAERPKGSFSTLEIQRTEQGDSAMYLCASQGPGTSGSETQYFGPGTRLLVL.

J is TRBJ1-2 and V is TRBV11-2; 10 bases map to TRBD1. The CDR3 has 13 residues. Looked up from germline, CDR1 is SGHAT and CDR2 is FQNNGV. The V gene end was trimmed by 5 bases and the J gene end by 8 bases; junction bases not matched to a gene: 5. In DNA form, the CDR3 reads TGTGCCAGCAGCCCGGGACAGGGGAGGGGCTACACCTTC. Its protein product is CASSPGQGRGYTF.

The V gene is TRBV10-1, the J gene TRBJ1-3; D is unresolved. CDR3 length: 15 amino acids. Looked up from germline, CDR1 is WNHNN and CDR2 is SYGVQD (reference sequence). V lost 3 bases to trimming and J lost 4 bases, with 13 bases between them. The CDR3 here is CASSDPGVQGNTIYF. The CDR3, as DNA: TGCGCCAGCAGTGATCCCGGGGTGCAAGGAAACACCATATATTTT.

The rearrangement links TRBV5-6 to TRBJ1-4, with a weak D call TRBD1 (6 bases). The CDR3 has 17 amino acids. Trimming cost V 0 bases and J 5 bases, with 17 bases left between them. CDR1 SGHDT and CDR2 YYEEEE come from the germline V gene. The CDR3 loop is CASSLAQPGVRNEKLFF. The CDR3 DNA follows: TGTGCCAGCAGCTTGGCCCAGCCAGGGGTTAGGAATGAAAAACTGTTTTTT.

CDR3 protein: CASSLVQTNEKLFF. In DNA, the CDR3 is TGTGCCAGCAGCTTAGTACAGACTAATGAAAAACTGTTTTTT. The gene calls are TRBV7-9 and TRBJ1-4, with no clear D. Trimming took off 1 base at V and 2 bases at J, with 5 bases between the two ends. CDR3 length equals 14 residues. Germline values: CDR1 SEHNR, CDR2 FQNEAQ (reference sequence).

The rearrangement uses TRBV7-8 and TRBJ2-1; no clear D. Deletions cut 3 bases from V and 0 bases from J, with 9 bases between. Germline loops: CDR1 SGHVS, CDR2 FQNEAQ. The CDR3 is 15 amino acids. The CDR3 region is CASSLASSSYNEQFF. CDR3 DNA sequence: TGTGCCAGCAGCTTGGCTAGTAGCTCCTACAATGAGCAGTTCTTC.